The entry that follows covers one T cell receptor beta chain sequence. This entry is derived from a study of OX40 agonist ivuxolimab in advanced cancers. At the level of the study: Hepatocellular carcinoma, melanoma, renal cell or head and neck cancer occurred in dose-escalation patients.

Libraries were prepared by immunoSEQ multiplex PCR; TCRdb keeps only in-frame clonotypes and omits some of them. The sample lists about 61,000 clones, 80% to 85% occurring once. Germline CDR1 and CDR2: LNHNV and YYDKDF (reference sequence). Deletions cut 1 base from V and 5 bases from J, with 8 bases between. This CDR3 has 13 amino acids. The input for sequencing was CD4+ or CD8+ T cells sorted from blood, taken in a trial of the OX40 agonist ivuxolimab. V is TRBV15 and J is TRBJ2-5; D perhaps matches TRBD2 (6 bases). The receptor comes from an adult with an advanced solid tumor such as melanoma, head and neck, liver or kidney cancer. The CDR3 DNA reads as TGTGCCACCAGCAGAGTGCGGGGCGAGACCCAGTACTTC. This gives the protein CATSRVRGETQYF.